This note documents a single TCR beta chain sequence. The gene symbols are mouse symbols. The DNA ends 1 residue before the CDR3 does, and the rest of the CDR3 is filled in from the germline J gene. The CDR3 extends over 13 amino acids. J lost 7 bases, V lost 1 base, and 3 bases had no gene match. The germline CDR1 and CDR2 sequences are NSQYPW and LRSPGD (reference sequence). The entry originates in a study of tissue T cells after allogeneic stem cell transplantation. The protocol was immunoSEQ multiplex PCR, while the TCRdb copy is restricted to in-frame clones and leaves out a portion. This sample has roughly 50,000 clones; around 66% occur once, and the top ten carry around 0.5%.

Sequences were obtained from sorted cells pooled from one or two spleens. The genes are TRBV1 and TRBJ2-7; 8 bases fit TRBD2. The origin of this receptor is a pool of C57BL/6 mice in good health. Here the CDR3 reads CTCSAGGGEEQYF. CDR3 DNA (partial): TGCACCTGCAGTGCAGGGGGGGGCGAAGAACAGTAC.